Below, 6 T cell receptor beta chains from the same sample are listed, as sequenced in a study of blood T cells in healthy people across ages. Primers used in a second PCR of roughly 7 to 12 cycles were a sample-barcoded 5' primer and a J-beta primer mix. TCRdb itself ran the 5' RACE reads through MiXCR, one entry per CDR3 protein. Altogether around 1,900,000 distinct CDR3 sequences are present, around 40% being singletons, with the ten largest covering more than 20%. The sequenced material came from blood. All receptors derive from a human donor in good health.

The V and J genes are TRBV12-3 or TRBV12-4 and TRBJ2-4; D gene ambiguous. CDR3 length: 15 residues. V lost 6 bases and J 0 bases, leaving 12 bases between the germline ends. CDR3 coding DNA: TGTGCCAGCAGCCACCGGGTTCTAGCCAAAAACATTCAGTACTTC. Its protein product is CASSHRVLAKNIQYF.

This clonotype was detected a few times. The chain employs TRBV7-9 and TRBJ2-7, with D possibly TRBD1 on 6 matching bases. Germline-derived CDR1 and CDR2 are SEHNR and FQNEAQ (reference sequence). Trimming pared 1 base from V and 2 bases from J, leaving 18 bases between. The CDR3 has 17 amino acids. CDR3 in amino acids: CASSLVSAGDVPYEQYF. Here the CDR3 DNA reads TGTGCCAGCAGCTTAGTATCGGCAGGGGACGTTCCCTACGAGCAGTACTTC.

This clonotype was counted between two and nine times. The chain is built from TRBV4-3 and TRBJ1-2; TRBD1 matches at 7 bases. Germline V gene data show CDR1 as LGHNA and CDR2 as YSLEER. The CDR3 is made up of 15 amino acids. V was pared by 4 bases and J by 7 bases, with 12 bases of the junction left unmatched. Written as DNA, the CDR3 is TGCGCCAGCAGCCCTGCGACAGGGATCGCTGTTGGCTACACCTTC. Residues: CASSPATGIAVGYTF.

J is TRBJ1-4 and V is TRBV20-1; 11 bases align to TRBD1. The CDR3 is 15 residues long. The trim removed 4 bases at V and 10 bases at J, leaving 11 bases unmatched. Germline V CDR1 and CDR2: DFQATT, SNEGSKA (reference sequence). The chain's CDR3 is CSAKQGGDRGGKLFF. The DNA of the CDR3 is TGCAGTGCTAAACAAGGAGGGGACAGGGGGGGAAAACTGTTTTTT.

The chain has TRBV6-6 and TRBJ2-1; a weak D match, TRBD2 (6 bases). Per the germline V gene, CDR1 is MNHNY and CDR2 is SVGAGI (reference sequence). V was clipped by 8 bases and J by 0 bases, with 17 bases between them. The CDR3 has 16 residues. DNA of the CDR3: TGTGCCAGCGCTCCAATAGCGGTTAGCTCCTACAATGAGCAGTTCTTC. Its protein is CASAPIAVSSYNEQFF.

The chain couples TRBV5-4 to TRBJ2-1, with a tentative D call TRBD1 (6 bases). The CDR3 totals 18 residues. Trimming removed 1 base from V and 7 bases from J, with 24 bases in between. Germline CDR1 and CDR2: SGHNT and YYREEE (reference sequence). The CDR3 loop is CASSLLPLRGMVQNEQFF. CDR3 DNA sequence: TGTGCCAGCAGCTTGCTGCCTTTAAGGGGGATGGTTCAGAATGAGCAGTTCTTC.